These 23 T cell receptor beta chains originate from one sample sequenced in a study of OX40 agonist ivuxolimab in advanced cancers. Profiling relied on immunoSEQ multiplex PCR, and the TCRdb table lists in-frame clones only, not all of them. This repertoire shows over 55,000 clones, 65% to 90% found once; its top ten account for 0.7%. Sequenced here: CD4+ or CD8+ T cells sorted from blood, sampled in a trial of the OX40 agonist ivuxolimab. The receptor source for this set is an adult with an advanced solid tumor such as melanoma, head and neck, liver or kidney cancer.

V and J are TRBV19 and TRBJ1-4; D remains unclear. Trimming left V 4 bases short and J 7 bases short, with 4 bases between. This CDR3 is 11 amino acids long. CDR1 and CDR2 from the germline V gene are LNHDA and SQIVND (reference sequence). Written as DNA, the CDR3 is TGTGCCAGTAGTACGTTTGAAAAACTGTTTTTT. It is translated as CASSTFEKLFF.

The chain uses TRBV5-1 and TRBJ1-2; 9 bases agree with TRBD1. Germline V lookup: CDR1 SGHRS, CDR2 YFSETQ. The CDR3 runs 14 residues. J gave up 6 bases and V 2 bases, and 5 bases lay outside the gene matches. The CDR3 sequence: CASSFEQGADGYTF. Here the CDR3 DNA reads TGCGCCAGCAGCTTTGAACAGGGGGCGGATGGCTACACCTTC.

This clone has just one count. J is TRBJ1-1 and V is TRBV2; perhaps TRBD1 as D (6 bases). The V end was cut by 8 bases, the J end by 5 bases, with 9 bases between. The CDR3 has 11 residues. CDR1 is SNHLY and CDR2 is FYNNEI in the germline V gene. The CDR3 reads CASDRKTEAFF. CDR3 coding DNA: TGTGCCAGCGACAGGAAAACTGAAGCTTTCTTT. Together with reference TRBV2 and TRBJ1-1, the CDR3 gives the full variable domain: EPEVTQTPSHQVTQMGQEVILRCVPISNHLYFYWYRQILGQKVEFLVSFYNNEISEKSEIFDDQFSVERPDGSNFTLKIRSTKLEDSAMYFCASDRKTEAFFGQGTRLTVV.

The chain recombines TRBV18 with TRBJ2-7; D possibly corresponds to TRBD2 (5 bases). V lost 3 bases to trimming and J lost 1 base, with 10 bases between them. CDR1 is KGHSH, CDR2 LQKENI, per germline. The CDR3 covers 14 residues. CDR3 in amino acids: CASSPSGVSYEQYF. The CDR3 bases are TGTGCCAGCTCACCGTCCGGGGTATCCTACGAGCAGTACTTC.

This clone was seen more than once but under ten times. The V call is TRBV7-3, the J call TRBJ2-7; D unresolved. CDR1 is SGHTA and CDR2 is FQGTGA in the germline V gene. The CDR3 contains 14 residues. Between the trimmed V and J ends, which lost 5 bases and 7 bases, there was a span of 18 bases. CDR3 DNA sequence: TGTGCCAGCAGCCCCTCCGGCGGCGTGGGGGAGCAGTACTTC. This codes for CASSPSGGVGEQYF.

The chain carries TRBV19 and TRBJ2-5; 7 bases match TRBD1. CDR1 is LNHDA, CDR2 SQIVND, per germline (reference sequence). The CDR3 totals 14 residues. V was pared by 4 bases and J by 6 bases, with 8 bases of the junction left unmatched. The CDR3: CASSRDRAWQTQYF. As DNA, the CDR3 is TGTGCCAGTAGTAGAGACAGGGCGTGGCAGACCCAGTACTTC.

The chain employs TRBV7-8 and TRBJ2-3; no firm D call. The CDR3 is 14 residues long. Trimming shortened V by 1 base and J by 2 bases, and 7 bases separated the two germline ends. CDR1 is SGHVS, CDR2 FQNEAQ, per germline. CDR3 loop: CASSLGAFTDTQYF. The CDR3, as DNA: TGTGCCAGCAGCTTAGGGGCTTTCACAGATACGCAGTATTTT.

The chain couples TRBV5-1 to TRBJ1-1; D is ambiguous. The length of the CDR3 is 15 residues. V was clipped by 1 base and J by 1 base, with 11 bases between them. Germline loops: CDR1 SGHRS, CDR2 YFSETQ. This CDR3 reads CASSLSGKPNTEAFF. As DNA, the CDR3 is TGCGCCAGCAGCTTGTCGGGAAAACCGAACACTGAAGCTTTCTTT.

This clone is medium-sized (0.01 to 0.1%) in the sample. The chain combines TRBV5-1 with TRBJ2-3; 9 bases line up with TRBD2. Trimming removed 3 bases from V and 3 bases from J; junction bases left unmatched: 11. This CDR3 region has 17 residues. Germline CDR1 SGHRS, CDR2 YFSETQ. The CDR3 DNA is TGCGCCAGCAGCTGGGGTCTAGCGGGGATGGAGACAGATACGCAGTATTTT. The encoded protein is CASSWGLAGMETDTQYF.

This chain links TRBV5-1 with TRBJ2-7, with TRBD1 matching 8 bases. The CDR3 covers 14 residues. Germline-derived CDR1 and CDR2 are SGHRS and YFSETQ. V shed 2 bases, J shed 6 bases, and the junction held 7 bases outside the gene matches. CDR3 nucleotide sequence: TGCGCCAGCAGCTTCCCGACAGGGGATTTCGAGCAGTACTTC. Amino acids: CASSFPTGDFEQYF.

The genes are TRBV5-4 and TRBJ2-3; TRBD1 aligns across 8 bases. The length of the CDR3 is 16 residues. Trimming removed 3 bases from V and 2 bases from J; junction bases left unmatched: 8. Germline CDR1 and CDR2: SGHNT and YYREEE (reference sequence). The CDR3 sequence is CASSSIRTGNTDTQYF. CDR3 DNA: TGTGCCAGCAGCTCTATAAGGACAGGGAACACAGATACGCAGTATTTT.

J is TRBJ2-3 and V is TRBV5-4; D is uncertain. CDR1 SGHNT and CDR2 YYREEE come from the germline V gene (reference sequence). There are 14 residues in the CDR3. V dropped 1 base and J dropped 4 bases, with 10 bases sitting between them. Here the CDR3 DNA reads TGTGCCAGCAGCTTGAGGGTGACTGCAGATACGCAGTATTTT. It translates to CASSLRVTADTQYF.

In this sample, this clone turned up many times. The chain links TRBV19 to TRBJ2-3; weak D call: TRBD1 (5 bases). The germline V and J ends were trimmed by 6 bases and 2 bases, with 9 bases remaining between them. The CDR3 totals 13 residues. In germline, CDR1 is LNHDA, CDR2 SQIVND (reference sequence). The CDR3 DNA sequence: TGTGCCAGTAGGGCAGGGCCCACAGATACGCAGTATTTT. Its translation is CASRAGPTDTQYF.

The chain has TRBV18 and TRBJ1-1; no reliable D call. The CDR3 loop spans 18 amino acids. CDR1 and CDR2 (germline): KGHSH, LQKENI. Deletions cut 3 bases from V and 0 bases from J, with 20 bases between. The CDR3 region is CASSPPGGITFMNTEAFF. DNA of the CDR3: TGTGCCAGCTCACCGCCGGGTGGGATTACCTTTATGAACACTGAAGCTTTCTTT.

This rearrangement joins TRBV21-1 to TRBJ2-7; the D call TRBD1 from the table was never checked on the DNA. TRBV21-1 is classified as a pseudogene. The CDR3 is made up of 16 amino acids. The CDR3 here is CASNPTQGSSSYEQYF. DNA of the CDR3: TGTGCCAGCAACCCGACCCAGGGGTCAAGCTCCTACGAGCAGTACTTC.

This clone was seen more than once but under ten times. This chain links TRBV7-6 with TRBJ2-2; 9 positions agree with TRBD1. This CDR3 has 15 residues. V gave up 4 bases and J gave up 1 base; unmatched junction bases: 1. CDR1 is SGHVS, CDR2 FNYEAQ, per germline. The CDR3 DNA reads TGTGCCAGCAGCTCGACAGGGGGGAACACCGGGGAGCTGTTTTTT. Encoded protein: CASSSTGGNTGELFF.

This clone showed up just a few times. CDR3 protein: CASSATQGFLAEAFF. CDR3 bases: TGTGCCAGCAGCGCGACTCAGGGTTTCCTGGCTGAAGCTTTCTTT. The V gene is TRBV9, the J gene TRBJ1-1; D possibly corresponds to TRBD1 (5 bases). Per the germline V gene, CDR1 is SGDLS and CDR2 is YYNGEE. The V and J ends lost 3 bases and 6 bases respectively, with 18 bases between them. CDR3 length: 15 residues.

Here the CDR3 reads CASSLDHRGDGADTQYF. The CDR3, as DNA: TGTGCCAGCAGCTTAGACCACCGAGGGGACGGCGCAGATACGCAGTATTTT. The chain joins TRBV7-9 to TRBJ2-3, with D perhaps given as TRBD1 or TRBD2 (5 bases each). From germline, CDR1 is SEHNR and CDR2 FQNEAQ (reference sequence). The CDR3 is made up of 17 amino acids. The V and J ends lost 1 base and 4 bases respectively, with 18 bases between them.

This chain joins TRBV27 and TRBJ1-5, with D perhaps TRBD1 (6 bases). CDR1 MNHEY and CDR2 SMNVEV come from the germline V gene (reference sequence). This CDR3 has 17 amino acids. V was pared by 6 bases and J by 0 bases, with 18 bases between. The CDR3 loop reads CASSLGGGGISNQPQHF. In nucleotides, the CDR3 is TGTGCCAGCAGCCTAGGGGGGGGTGGAATTAGCAATCAGCCCCAGCATTTT.

V usage is TRBV19 and J usage is TRBJ1-4, with D perhaps TRBD1 (5 bases). Trimming cost V 7 bases and J 7 bases, with 19 bases left between them. Germline V gene data show CDR1 as LNHDA and CDR2 as SQIVND (reference sequence). The CDR3 has 15 amino acids. CDR3 loop: CASTHTQAGGEKLFF. CDR3 sequence (DNA): TGTGCCAGTACCCATACCCAGGCCGGGGGTGAAAAACTGTTTTTT.

The V gene is TRBV10-2, the J gene TRBJ1-3, with a tentative D call TRBD1 (5 bases). Germline V CDR1 and CDR2: WSHSY, SAAADI. Trimming removed 4 bases from V and 2 bases from J, with 12 bases in between. The CDR3 covers 15 residues. Written as DNA, the CDR3 is TGCGCCAGCAGTGGCAGGGAAAACGCTGGAAACACCATATATTTT. Translation gives CASSGRENAGNTIYF.

The chain employs TRBV7-7 and TRBJ2-1, with TRBD2 matching over 12 bases. The CDR3 runs 16 residues. V was pared by 5 bases and J by 7 bases, with 9 bases of the junction left unmatched. Germline CDR1 SSHAT, CDR2 FNYEAQ (reference sequence). In DNA form, the CDR3 reads TGTGCCAGCAGCCGAGGACTAGCGGGATCTCGGAATGAGCAGTTCTTC. This gives the protein CASSRGLAGSRNEQFF.

The V call is TRBV19, the J call TRBJ2-7, with 14 nucleotides matching TRBD2. The germline V gene encodes CDR1 LNHDA and CDR2 SQIVND (reference sequence). There are 13 residues in the CDR3. Trimming cost V 6 bases and J 6 bases; bases outside gene matches: 1. The DNA for the CDR3 is TGTGCCAGTAGGGGACTAGCGGGGGCCGAGCAGTACTTC. The encoded protein is CASRGLAGAEQYF.